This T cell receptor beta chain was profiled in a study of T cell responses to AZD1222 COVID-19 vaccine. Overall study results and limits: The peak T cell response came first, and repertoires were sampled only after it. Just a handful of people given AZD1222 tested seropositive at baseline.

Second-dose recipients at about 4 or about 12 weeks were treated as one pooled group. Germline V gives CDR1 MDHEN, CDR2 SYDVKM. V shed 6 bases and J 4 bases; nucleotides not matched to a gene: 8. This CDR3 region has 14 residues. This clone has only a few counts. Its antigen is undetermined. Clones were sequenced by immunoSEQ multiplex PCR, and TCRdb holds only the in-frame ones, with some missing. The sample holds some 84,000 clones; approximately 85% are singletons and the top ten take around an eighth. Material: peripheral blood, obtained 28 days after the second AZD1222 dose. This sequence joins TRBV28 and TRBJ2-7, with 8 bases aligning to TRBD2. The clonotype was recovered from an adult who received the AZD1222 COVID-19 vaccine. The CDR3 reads CASRVGGANYEQYF. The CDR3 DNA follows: TGTGCCAGCAGAGTCGGGGGGGCGAATTACGAGCAGTACTTC.